This T cell receptor (beta chain) is from a study of regulatory T cells in long-lasting Graves disease. About the research overall: A definition of persistent Graves' disease required over 5 years of antithyroid drugs plus positive TSH receptor antibodies. Whole-study results and caveats: No thyroid tissue was studied; the work used peripheral blood only.

Through Arm-PCR of CDR3 regions and iRepertoire HTBI primers, TCR beta libraries were built. As handled by the study authors: Samples revealed 50 to 70 TRBV and some 15 TRBJ segments. From the multiplex PCR reads, TCRdb called clonotypes with MiXCR, one entry per CDR3 protein. For this entry, the V and J calls and clone size follow TCRdb and not the study's own pipeline. The sample records 400,000 or so distinct CDR3 sequences, 20% to 25% being singletons. Trimming took 2 bases from V and 1 from J, leaving 7 bases between them. The CDR3 extends over 14 amino acids. The V gene's germline CDR1 is SNHLY and CDR2 FYNNEI. Indicated time point: persistent/refractory GD, antithyroid drugs over 5 years with positive TRAb. From PBMCs, RNA was extracted and then used to make the TCR library. As regards this clonotype: Antigen: not known.

The V call is TRBV2, the J call TRBJ2-3; D call uncertain. This receptor was identified in a female donor with Graves disease. Here the sequenced sample was peripheral blood mononuclear cells (PBMCs), taken when the disease was refractory, from a patient treated with antithyroid drugs. As DNA, the CDR3 is TGTGCCAGCAGTGAATTGACCCGCACAGATACGCAGTATTTT. Its protein product is CASSELTRTDTQYF.